This T cell receptor beta chain was profiled in a study of T cell changes during pregnancy in multiple sclerosis. Sequencing used immunoSEQ multiplex PCR; TCRdb keeps in-frame clones, though not all of them. The sample contains tens of thousands of clones, 75% to 95% of which appear only once. This receptor was taken from a female donor in good health, enrolled as a control in a pregnancy study. Sequenced here: CD4+ T cells from peripheral blood mononuclear cells, sampled in the first trimester of pregnancy.

CDR3 bases: TGTGCCAGTAGGCTGACAGGTGGTAATTCACCCCTCCACTTT. Its translation: CASRLTGGNSPLHF. The chain recombines TRBV19 with TRBJ1-6; D perhaps matches TRBD1 (6 bases). This CDR3 has 14 residues. Germline V CDR1 and CDR2: LNHDA, SQIVND (reference sequence). V lost 6 bases to trimming and J lost 6 bases, with 12 bases between them. Looking up the rest from reference TRBV19 and TRBJ1-6 gives the full variable domain: DGGITQSPKYLFRKEGQNVTLSCEQNLNHDAMYWYRQDPGQGLRLIYYSQIVNDFQKGDIAEGYSVSREKKESFPLTVTSAQKNPTAFYLCASRLTGGNSPLHFGNGTRLTVT.